The rows below give T cell receptor beta chains drawn from one sample of a study of T-cell reconstitution after alpha-beta-depleted transplantation in children. Via MiXCR, TCRdb re-called the PCR reads, giving one row per CDR3 protein. The sample yields about 640,000 distinct CDR3 sequences, approximately 17% seen once. The sample was PBMCs from the stem cell graft donor, taken from the stem cell graft. The receptors were gathered from a human donor who donated a stem cell graft to a child with acute myeloid leukemia. The CDR3 runs from the conserved cysteine through the conserved F or W. The D gene is left open where the match is weak. The size entry is marked missing in some rows and otherwise reads once, few, many or a size class.

D,V,J,size,length,CDR3,DNA
.,TRBV4-3,TRBJ2-3,.,15,CASSLRQIPTDTQYF,TGCGCCAGCAGCCTCAGACAGATTCCAACAGATACGCAGTATTTT
.,TRBV7-2,TRBJ1-2,.,11,CASSRDESYPF,TGTGCCAGCAGCCGGGATGAAAGCTACCCCTTC
.,TRBV28,TRBJ1-1,few,15,CASSLFGSSLAQAFF,TGTGCCAGCAGTTTATTTGGCTCCAGTTTAGCTCAAGCTTTCTTT
.,TRBV20-1,TRBJ2-6,many,17,CSARDGTVYSGANVLTF,TGCAGTGCTAGAGACGGGACGGTTTACTCTGGGGCCAACGTCCTGACTTTC
.,TRBV20-1,TRBJ2-3,many,15,CSARLRPGEPDTQYF,TGCAGTGCTAGACTCCGGCCCGGGGAACCAGATACGCAGTATTTT
.,TRBV29-1,TRBJ2-1,many,14,CSVDGIPYGNEQFF,TGCAGCGTTGATGGGATCCCTTACGGCAATGAGCAGTTCTTC
.,TRBV20-1,TRBJ1-2,many,14,CSARASAGVHGYTF,TGCAGTGCTAGAGCCTCGGCAGGGGTTCACGGCTACACCTTC
.,TRBV20-1,TRBJ2-7,many,13,CSARPPGPYEQYF,TGCAGTGCTAGACCCCCCGGCCCTTACGAGCAGTACTTC
.,TRBV5-1,TRBJ2-1,.,15,CASSLTGEIYNEQFF,TGCGCCAGCAGCTTGACGGGGGAGATCTACAATGAGCAGTTCTTC
.,TRBV20-1,TRBJ2-5,many,15,CSPTRTYDVRETQYF,TGCAGTCCCACAAGGACGTACGACGTACGAGAGACCCAGTACTTC
TRBD2,TRBV5-6,TRBJ2-5,many,14,CASSWGEGQETQYF,TGTGCCAGCAGCTGGGGGGAGGGACAAGAGACCCAGTACTTC
.,TRBV9,TRBJ2-4,few,12,CASSGVDRIQYF,TGTGCCAGCAGCGGAGTGGATCGTATTCAGTACTTC
TRBD2,TRBV5-1,TRBJ2-1,few,13,CASSLAGRSEQFF,TGCGCCAGCAGCTTGGCCGGGAGGAGTGAGCAGTTCTTC
TRBD1,TRBV20-1,TRBJ1-5,few,16,CSASETGGYSNQPQHF,TGCAGTGCTAGCGAGACAGGGGGATATAGCAATCAGCCCCAGCATTTT
.,TRBV29-1,TRBJ1-4,few,11,CSVEVGQKLFF,TGCAGCGTTGAAGTAGGGCAAAAACTGTTTTTT
TRBD1,TRBV11-2,TRBJ1-2,few,15,CASSFEGQSNYGYTF,TGTGCCAGCAGCTTCGAGGGACAGAGTAACTATGGCTACACCTTC
.,TRBV7-6,TRBJ2-2,few,18,CASSLVWGGADNTGELFF,TGTGCCAGCAGCTTAGTATGGGGCGGGGCGGATAACACCGGGGAGCTGTTTTTT
.,TRBV12-3/TRBV12-4,TRBJ1-6,few,15,CASSLAGSGNSPLHF,TGTGCCAGCAGTTTAGCGGGGTCGGGAAATTCACCCCTCCACTTT
.,TRBV29-1,TRBJ2-7,few,12,CSVVLGTYEQYF,TGCAGCGTCGTGCTTGGAACCTACGAGCAGTACTTC
.,TRBV6-2/TRBV6-3,TRBJ2-1,.,10,CAAGDNEQFF,TGTGCCGCAGGGGACAATGAGCAGTTCTTC
TRBD1,TRBV7-2,TRBJ2-3,many,13,CASSRDREDTQYF,TGTGCCAGCAGCCGCGACAGGGAAGATACGCAGTATTTT
TRBD2,TRBV11-1,TRBJ2-5,.,17,CASSLGTSGGERETQYF,TGTGCCAGCAGCCTCGGGACTAGCGGGGGGGAAAGAGAGACCCAGTACTTC
.,TRBV6-1,TRBJ2-7,many,14,CASSLRRATYEQYF,TGTGCCAGCAGCCTCAGGCGTGCTACCTACGAGCAGTACTTC
.,TRBV6-1,TRBJ2-2,.,14,CASSVDALGGELFF,TGTGCCAGCAGTGTCGACGCCCTGGGAGGGGAGCTGTTTTTT
TRBD1,TRBV6-1,TRBJ2-3,many,16,CASSLTGSRLSDTQYF,TGTGCCAGCAGCCTGACAGGGAGCCGGCTTTCAGATACGCAGTATTTT
.,TRBV29-1,TRBJ2-1,many,13,CSVVGPARDEQFF,TGCAGCGTTGTAGGCCCAGCGCGGGATGAGCAGTTCTTC
.,TRBV20-1,TRBJ2-7,many,15,CSARDQGGRLYEQYF,TGCAGTGCTAGAGATCAGGGAGGACGGCTCTACGAGCAGTACTTC
.,TRBV29-1,TRBJ2-5,few,15,CSVLEKGTYGVYQYF,TGCAGCGTCTTAGAGAAGGGAACATACGGGGTGTACCAGTACTTC
.,TRBV28,TRBJ2-5,few,14,CASRGMRGRETQYF,TGTGCCAGCCGCGGTATGCGGGGCAGGGAGACCCAGTACTTC
.,TRBV9,TRBJ2-1,many,14,CASSDRLDYNEQFF,TGTGCCAGCAGCGACCGACTAGATTACAATGAGCAGTTCTTC
.,TRBV28,TRBJ2-2,.,15,CASSSYTAFGGELFF,TGTGCCAGCAGCTCATACACCGCGTTCGGAGGGGAGCTGTTTTTT
.,TRBV5-1,TRBJ1-6,few,14,CASSPGAGNSPLHF,TGCGCCAGCAGCCCTGGTGCGGGGAATTCACCCCTCCACTTT
.,TRBV5-1,TRBJ1-2,.,13,CASSLAPHYGYTF,TGCGCCAGCAGCTTGGCTCCCCACTATGGCTACACCTTC
TRBD2,TRBV10-2,TRBJ2-7,.,15,CASSDSTSGVDEQYF,TGCGCCAGCAGTGACTCGACTAGCGGGGTAGATGAGCAGTACTTC
TRBD1,TRBV20-1,TRBJ1-2,few,14,CSATRGQGKDGYTF,TGCAGTGCTACCCGGGGACAGGGGAAGGATGGCTACACCTTC
.,TRBV20-1,TRBJ1-2,many,14,CSARVVGEGYGYTF,TGCAGTGCTAGAGTAGTGGGGGAGGGCTATGGCTACACCTTC
TRBD1,TRBV20-1,TRBJ1-5,.,17,CSAPGDRGLGSNQPQHF,TGCAGTGCCCCGGGGGACAGGGGGCTGGGAAGCAATCAGCCCCAGCATTTT
.,TRBV7-2,TRBJ2-2,.,13,CASSLGGELELFF,TGTGCCAGCAGCTTAGGGGGGGAGTTGGAGCTGTTTTTT
TRBD1,TRBV24-1,TRBJ2-7,.,12,CATSESGGEQYF,TGTGCCACCAGTGAGTCAGGGGGCGAGCAGTACTTC
.,TRBV20-1,TRBJ2-3,many,15,CSARDPVGGTDTQYF,TGCAGTGCTAGAGATCCGGTGGGGGGCACAGATACGCAGTATTTT
.,TRBV7-2,TRBJ1-3,many,16,CASSALWTASGNTIYF,TGTGCCAGCAGCGCTCTCTGGACAGCCTCTGGAAACACCATATATTTT
TRBD1,TRBV20-1,TRBJ2-1,few,15,CSAYQGTGGWNEQFF,TGCAGTGCTTACCAGGGAACAGGGGGCTGGAATGAGCAGTTCTTC
.,TRBV29-1,TRBJ2-7,few,14,CSVGGAGGSYEQYF,TGCAGCGTGGGGGGGGCAGGGGGCTCCTACGAGCAGTACTTC